What follows are 8 T cell receptor beta chains derived from one specimen sequenced in a study of T cell repertoires in cytomegalovirus infection. TCRdb independently ran MiXCR on the reads; one entry per CDR3 protein. Of approximately 750,000 distinct CDR3 sequences in the sample, approximately 34% are singletons; the top ten hold around 3%. Sequencing was carried out using PBMCs. The receptors shown here come from a human donor in good health (CMV status not recorded). Some clones in this sample may be carry-over from other donors' samples.

CDR3 bases: TGTGCCAGCAGTTTATTTGGGACTAGCTATACCGGGGAGCTGTTTTTT. Its protein is CASSLFGTSYTGELFF. The chain has TRBV27 and TRBJ2-2; 9 nucleotides align to TRBD2. Trimming at V came to 1 base and at J to 5 bases, leaving 5 bases not matched to a gene. CDR3 length: 16 amino acids. From germline, CDR1 is MNHEY and CDR2 SMNVEV (reference sequence).

This clonotype was found a few times. This chain links TRBV20-1 with TRBJ1-5, with D possibly TRBD1 on 5 matching bases. Trimming stripped 2 bases from V and 6 bases from J, with 8 bases between. This CDR3 is 12 amino acids long. In germline, CDR1 is DFQATT, CDR2 SNEGSKA (reference sequence). The CDR3 region has the DNA TGCAGTGCTAGACAGGGTTTTCAGCCCCAGCATTTT. Residues: CSARQGFQPQHF.

This clonotype appeared many times. This chain links TRBV7-2 with TRBJ1-5; 9 bases map to TRBD1. The germline CDR1 and CDR2 sequences are SGHTA and FQGNSA. This CDR3 has 17 residues. With 5 bases clipped from V and 14 bases from J, the junction kept 22 bases outside the gene matches. This CDR3 reads CASSVEPGTGRGGNKHF. CDR3 nucleotides: TGTGCCAGCAGCGTGGAACCCGGGACAGGGCGCGGAGGGAATAAGCATTTT. Combining the CDR3 with reference TRBV7-2 and TRBJ1-5 gives the whole variable domain GAGVSQSPSNKVTEKGKDVELRCDPISGHTALYWYRQSLGQGLEFLIYFQGNSAPDKSGLPSDRFSAERTGGSVSTLTIQRTQQEDSAVYLCASSVEPGTGRGGNKHFGDGTRLSIL.

The chain employs TRBV2 and TRBJ1-1; D gene unclear. The V gene lost 6 bases and the J gene lost 1 base, with 9 bases spanning the gap. From germline, CDR1 is SNHLY and CDR2 FYNNEI. The CDR3 is 13 residues long. CDR3 nucleotide sequence: TGTGCCAGCAGACAGCCCGAGAACACTGAAGCTTTCTTT. The encoded protein is CASRQPENTEAFF.

The CDR3 sequence is CASSVVAQETQYF. The CDR3, as DNA: TGTGCCAGCAGTGTTGTGGCCCAAGAGACCCAGTACTTC. V usage is TRBV28 and J usage is TRBJ2-5; D is unresolved. V was cut by 5 bases and J by 1 base, with 8 bases left in between. CDR1 and CDR2 from the germline V gene are MDHEN and SYDVKM. This CDR3 comprises 13 residues. Variable domain in full (rest from reference TRBV28 and TRBJ2-5): DVKVTQSSRYLVKRTGEKVFLECVQDMDHENMFWYRQDPGLGLRLIYFSYDVKMKEKGDIPEGYSVSREKKERFSLILESASTNQTSMYLCASSVVAQETQYFGPGTRLLVL.

The chain joins TRBV20-1 to TRBJ1-6, with TRBD1 matching 9 bases. The germline V gene has CDR1 DFQATT and CDR2 SNEGSKA (reference sequence). V gave up 3 bases and J gave up 7 bases; unmatched junction bases: 4. The CDR3 consists of 14 residues. In nucleotides, the CDR3 is TGCAGTGCTAGTGGACAGGGGACGAATTCACCCCTCCACTTT. This encodes CSASGQGTNSPLHF.

This clonotype was picked up a small number of times. The J gene is TRBJ2-7, the V gene TRBV7-4; TRBD1 is a possible D gene (6 bases). Trimming removed 5 bases at V and 2 bases at J, with 22 bases between. CDR1 and CDR2 (germline): SGHVT, SQSDAQ. The CDR3 runs to 17 residues. CDR3 nucleotides: TGTGCCAGCAGCCAACCTCTATATTGGACAGTCCCCTACGAGCAGTACTTC. It encodes CASSQPLYWTVPYEQYF.

The rearrangement joins TRBV29-1 to TRBJ2-1, with unresolved D. Trimming took 8 bases from V and 2 from J, leaving 16 bases between them. Germline CDR1 reads SQVTM; CDR2 reads ANQGSEA. The CDR3 is made up of 14 amino acids. CDR3 in DNA: TGCAGCATCGAGTTTCGGAAGACCTACAATGAGCAGTTCTTC. It translates to CSIEFRKTYNEQFF.